Below, one T cell receptor beta chain is given with its context. The data are from a study of blood T cell repertoires in COVID-19. Across the whole study: Samples of COVID-19 (acute and convalescent) were obtained from the United States, Italy and Spain. In each case, the material was cDNA or gDNA derived from T cells, B-cell-depleted T cells, or PBMCs.

Original analysis: The assay estimated nucleated cells by amplifying reference gene primers. TCRdb keeps only in-frame clones here, not all; method: immunoSEQ multiplex PCR. V and J calls and clone size are copied from that table; D and trimming were computed from the DNA. The table records 55,000 to 85,000 clones, 70% to 85% of them present only once. Germline lookup yields CDR1 SNHLY and CDR2 FYNNEI. The V and J ends lost 6 bases and 5 bases, in that order; junction bases with no gene match: 7. This CDR3 is built from 14 residues. V usage is TRBV2 and J usage is TRBJ1-3; 7 bases are shared with TRBD1. What was sequenced was peripheral blood. The clonotype originates from a woman between 65 and 79 years old with acute or convalescent COVID-19. As DNA, the CDR3 is TGTGCCAGCAGACTCCAGGGGGAAAGAAACACCATATATTTT. This gives the protein CASRLQGERNTIYF.